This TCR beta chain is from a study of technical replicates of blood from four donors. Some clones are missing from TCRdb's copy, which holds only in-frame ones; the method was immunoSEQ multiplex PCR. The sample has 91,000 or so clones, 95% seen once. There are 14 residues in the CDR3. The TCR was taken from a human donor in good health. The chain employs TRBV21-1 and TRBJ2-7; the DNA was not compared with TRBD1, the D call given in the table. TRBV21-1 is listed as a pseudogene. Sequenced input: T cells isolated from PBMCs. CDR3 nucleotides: TGTGCCAGCGAGGGGACAGAATTCTCCTACGAGCAGTACTTC. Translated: CASEGTEFSYEQYF.